This T cell receptor beta chain comes out of a study of blood T cells in healthy people across ages. J lost 9 bases, V lost 3 bases, and 18 bases had no gene match. The CDR3 length is 19 residues. In germline, CDR1 is SEHNR, CDR2 FQNEAQ (reference sequence). Next came a second PCR, run for roughly 6 to 11 cycles, which used a sample-barcoded 5' primer along with a J-beta primer mix. TCRdb re-analysed the 5' RACE reads in MiXCR, keeping a single row per CDR3 protein. Of some 790,000 distinct CDR3 sequences in the sample, around 30% were seen once. This chain joins TRBV7-9 and TRBJ2-1, with TRBD2 matching over 12 bases. The sample taken for sequencing was blood. The sequence derives from a woman over 75 in good health. Here the CDR3 DNA reads TGTGCCAGCAGCTTGCCTTTCAGACTAGCGGGGGCCCTTGGTAGTGAGCAGTTCTTC. This gives the protein CASSLPFRLAGALGSEQFF.